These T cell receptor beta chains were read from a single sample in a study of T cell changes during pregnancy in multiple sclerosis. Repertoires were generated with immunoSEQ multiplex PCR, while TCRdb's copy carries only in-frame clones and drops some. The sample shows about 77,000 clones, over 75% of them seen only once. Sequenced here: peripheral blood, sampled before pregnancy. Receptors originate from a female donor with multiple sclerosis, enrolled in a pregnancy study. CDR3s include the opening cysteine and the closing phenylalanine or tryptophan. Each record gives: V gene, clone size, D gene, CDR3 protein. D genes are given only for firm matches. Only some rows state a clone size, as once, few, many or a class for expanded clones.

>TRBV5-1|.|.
CASSLDLDQPQHF
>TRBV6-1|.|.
CASSRGADTGELFF
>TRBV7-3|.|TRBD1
CATGQGSNTGELFF
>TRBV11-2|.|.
CASSSHGELFF
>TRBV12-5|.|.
CASGLAGVNEQFF
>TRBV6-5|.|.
CASSPREGQPQHF
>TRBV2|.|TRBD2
CASLFGTSGGYLYNEQFF
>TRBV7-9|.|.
CASSPSEARGSGYTF
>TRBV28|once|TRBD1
CASNSGRTGWDIQYF
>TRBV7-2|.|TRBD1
CASSLVPHRQGRHNYGYTF
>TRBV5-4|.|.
CASSFENQETQYF
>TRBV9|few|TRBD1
CASSVTGTGGGRETQYF
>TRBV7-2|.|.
CASSFAGDASGYTF
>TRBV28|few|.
CASSFRYEQYF
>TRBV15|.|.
CATGEQLQETQYF
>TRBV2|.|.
CASSVGGGIYEQYF
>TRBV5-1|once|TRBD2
CASSFSGAGTDTQYF
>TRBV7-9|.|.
CASSNEGTQYF
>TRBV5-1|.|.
CASSLLQGQPQHF
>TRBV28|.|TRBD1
CASSERTGQETQYF
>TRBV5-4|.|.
CASSLERPLYGYTF
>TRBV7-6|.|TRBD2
CASSLRGGNTGELFF
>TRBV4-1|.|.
CASSQRPMGLYEQYF
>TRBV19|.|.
CASSLGILGGETQYF
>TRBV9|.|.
CASSVSPGMGTEAFF